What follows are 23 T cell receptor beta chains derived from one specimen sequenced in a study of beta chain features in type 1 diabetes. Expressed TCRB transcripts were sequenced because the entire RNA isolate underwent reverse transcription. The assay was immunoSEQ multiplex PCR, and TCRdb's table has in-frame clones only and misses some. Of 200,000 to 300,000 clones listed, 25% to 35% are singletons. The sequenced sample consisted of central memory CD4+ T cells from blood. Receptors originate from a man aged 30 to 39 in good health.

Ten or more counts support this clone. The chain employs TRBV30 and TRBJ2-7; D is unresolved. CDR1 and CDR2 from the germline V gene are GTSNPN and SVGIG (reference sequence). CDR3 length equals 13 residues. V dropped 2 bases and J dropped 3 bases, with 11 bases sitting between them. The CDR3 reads CAWSSPTGYEQYF. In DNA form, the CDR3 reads TGTGCCTGGAGTTCCCCTACCGGCTACGAGCAGTACTTC.

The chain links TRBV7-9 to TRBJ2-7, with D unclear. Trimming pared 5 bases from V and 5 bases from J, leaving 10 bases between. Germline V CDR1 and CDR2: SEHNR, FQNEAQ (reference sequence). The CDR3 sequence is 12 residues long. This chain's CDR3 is CASSVTWDEQYF. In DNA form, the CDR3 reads TGTGCCAGCAGCGTGACCTGGGACGAGCAGTACTTC.

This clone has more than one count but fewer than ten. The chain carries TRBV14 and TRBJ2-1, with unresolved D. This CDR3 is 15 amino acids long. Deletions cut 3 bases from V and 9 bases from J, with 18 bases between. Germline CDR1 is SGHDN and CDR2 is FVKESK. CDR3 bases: TGTGCCAGCAGCCAGTATCGAGGAAAGGTCAGTGAGCAGTTCTTC. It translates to CASSQYRGKVSEQFF.

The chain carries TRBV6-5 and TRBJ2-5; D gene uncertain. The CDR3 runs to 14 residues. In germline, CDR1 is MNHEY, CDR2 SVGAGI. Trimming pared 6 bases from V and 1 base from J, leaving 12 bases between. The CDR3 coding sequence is TGTGCCAGCAGCCCTATCGAGCGCCAAGAGACCCAGTACTTC. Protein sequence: CASSPIERQETQYF.

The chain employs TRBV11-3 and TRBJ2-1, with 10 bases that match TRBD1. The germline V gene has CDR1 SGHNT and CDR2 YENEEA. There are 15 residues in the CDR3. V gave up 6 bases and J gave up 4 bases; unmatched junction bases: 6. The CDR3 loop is CASSRGTGAYNEQFF. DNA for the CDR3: TGTGCCAGCAGTCGGGGGACAGGGGCATACAATGAGCAGTTCTTC.

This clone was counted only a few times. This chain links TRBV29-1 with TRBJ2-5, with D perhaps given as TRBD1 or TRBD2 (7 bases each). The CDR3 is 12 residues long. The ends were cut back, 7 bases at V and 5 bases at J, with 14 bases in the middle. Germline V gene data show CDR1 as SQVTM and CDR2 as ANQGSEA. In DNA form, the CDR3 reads TGCAGCGCCAGGGGGGGGAAGGAGACCCAGTACTTC. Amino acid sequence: CSARGGKETQYF.

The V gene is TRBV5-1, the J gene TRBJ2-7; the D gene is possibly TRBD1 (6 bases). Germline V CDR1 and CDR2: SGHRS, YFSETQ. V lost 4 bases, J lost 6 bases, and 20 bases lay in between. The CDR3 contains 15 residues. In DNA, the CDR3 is TGCGCCAGCAGCAATCCCTCAGGGGCGGGCGGCGAGCAGTACTTC. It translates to CASSNPSGAGGEQYF. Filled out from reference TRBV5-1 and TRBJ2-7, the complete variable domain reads KAGVTQTPRYLIKTRGQQVTLSCSPISGHRSVSWYQQTPGQGLQFLFEYFSETQRNKGNFPGRFSGRQFSNSRSEMNVSTLELGDSALYLCASSNPSGAGGEQYFGPGTRLTVT.

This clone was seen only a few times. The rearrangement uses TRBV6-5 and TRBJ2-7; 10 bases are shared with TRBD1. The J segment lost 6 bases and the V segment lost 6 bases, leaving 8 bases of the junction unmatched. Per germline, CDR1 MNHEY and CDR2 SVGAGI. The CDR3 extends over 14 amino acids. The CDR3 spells CASRRDRGLGEQYF. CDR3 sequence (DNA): TGTGCCAGCAGGCGAGACAGGGGGCTGGGCGAGCAGTACTTC.

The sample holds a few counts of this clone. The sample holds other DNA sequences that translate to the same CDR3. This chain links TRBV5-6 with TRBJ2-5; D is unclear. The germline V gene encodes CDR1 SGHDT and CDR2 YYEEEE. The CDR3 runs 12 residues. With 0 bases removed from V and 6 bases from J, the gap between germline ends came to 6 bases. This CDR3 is CASSLVGQTQYF. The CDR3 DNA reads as TGTGCCAGCAGCTTGGTTGGGCAGACCCAGTACTTC.

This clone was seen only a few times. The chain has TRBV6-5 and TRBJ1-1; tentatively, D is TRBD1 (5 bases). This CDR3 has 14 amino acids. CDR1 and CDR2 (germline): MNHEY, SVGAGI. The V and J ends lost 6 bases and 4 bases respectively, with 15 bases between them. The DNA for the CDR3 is TGTGCCAGCAGCCCAGGGCTCCCCCCCACTGAAGCTTTCTTT. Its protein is CASSPGLPPTEAFF.

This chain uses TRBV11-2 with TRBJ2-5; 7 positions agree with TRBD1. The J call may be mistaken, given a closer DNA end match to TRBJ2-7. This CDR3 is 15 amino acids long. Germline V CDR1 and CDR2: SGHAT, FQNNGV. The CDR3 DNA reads TGTGCCAGCAGCTTAGAAAGGGGGCCGAGCTACGAGCAGTACTTC. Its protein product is CASSLERGPSYEQYF.

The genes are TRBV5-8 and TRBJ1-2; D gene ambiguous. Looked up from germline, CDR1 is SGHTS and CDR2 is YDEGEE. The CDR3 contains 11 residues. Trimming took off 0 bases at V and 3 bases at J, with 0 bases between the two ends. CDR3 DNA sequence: TGTGCCAGCAGCTTGGACTATGGCTACACCTTC. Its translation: CASSLDYGYTF.

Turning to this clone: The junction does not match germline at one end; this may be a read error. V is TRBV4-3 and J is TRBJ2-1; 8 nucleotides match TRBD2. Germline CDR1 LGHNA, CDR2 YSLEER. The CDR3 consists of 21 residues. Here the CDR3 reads CSSSQRPQAGVSGATYNEQFF. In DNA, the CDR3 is TGCTCCAGCAGCCAACGCCCCCAAGCGGGAGTGAGCGGGGCTACCTACAATGAGCAGTTCTTC.

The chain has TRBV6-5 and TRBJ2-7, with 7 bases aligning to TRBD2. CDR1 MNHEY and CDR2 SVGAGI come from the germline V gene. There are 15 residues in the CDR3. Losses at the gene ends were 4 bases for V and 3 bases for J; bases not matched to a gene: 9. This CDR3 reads CASSFSSGYYYEQYF. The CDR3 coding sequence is TGTGCCAGCAGTTTCTCTAGCGGATATTACTACGAGCAGTACTTC.

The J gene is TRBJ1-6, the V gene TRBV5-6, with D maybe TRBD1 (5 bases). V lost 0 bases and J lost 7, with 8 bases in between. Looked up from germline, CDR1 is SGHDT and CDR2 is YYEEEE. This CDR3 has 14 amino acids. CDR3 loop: CASSLVRGNSPLHF. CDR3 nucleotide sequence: TGTGCCAGCAGCTTGGTACGGGGGAATTCACCCCTCCACTTT.

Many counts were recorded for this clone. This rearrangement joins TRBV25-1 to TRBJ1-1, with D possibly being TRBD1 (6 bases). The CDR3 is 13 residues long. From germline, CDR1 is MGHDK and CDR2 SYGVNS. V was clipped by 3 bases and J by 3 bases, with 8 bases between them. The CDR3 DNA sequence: TGTGCCAGCAGTGACAGGGGTTACACTGAAGCTTTCTTT. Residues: CASSDRGYTEAFF.

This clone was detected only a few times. CDR3 region: CASTDVASGYEQYF. CDR3 coding DNA: TGTGCCAGCACGGACGTAGCTAGCGGCTACGAGCAGTACTTC. This chain uses TRBV28 with TRBJ2-7, with 7 positions matching TRBD2. The CDR3 has 14 amino acids. With 7 bases clipped from V and 3 bases from J, the junction kept 9 bases outside the gene matches. Per the germline V gene, CDR1 is MDHEN and CDR2 is SYDVKM.

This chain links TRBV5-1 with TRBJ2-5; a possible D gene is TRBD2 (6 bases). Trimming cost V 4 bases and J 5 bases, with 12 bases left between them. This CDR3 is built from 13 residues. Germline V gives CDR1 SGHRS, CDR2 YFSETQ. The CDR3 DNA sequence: TGCGCCAGCAGCCCTCCGGCGGGGGAGACCCAGTACTTC. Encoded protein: CASSPPAGETQYF.

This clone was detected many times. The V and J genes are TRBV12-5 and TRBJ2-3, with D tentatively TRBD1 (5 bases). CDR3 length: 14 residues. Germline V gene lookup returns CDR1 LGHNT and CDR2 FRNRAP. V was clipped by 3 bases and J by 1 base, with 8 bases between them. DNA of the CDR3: TGTGCTAGTGGTTTCACAGGCCGCACAGATACGCAGTATTTT. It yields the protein CASGFTGRTDTQYF.

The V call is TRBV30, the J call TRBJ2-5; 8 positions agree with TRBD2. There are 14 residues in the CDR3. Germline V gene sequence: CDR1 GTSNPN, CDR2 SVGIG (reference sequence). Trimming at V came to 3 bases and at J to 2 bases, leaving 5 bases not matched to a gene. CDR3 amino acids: CAWRRPSGQETQYF. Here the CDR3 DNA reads TGTGCCTGGAGGCGGCCTAGCGGGCAAGAGACCCAGTACTTC. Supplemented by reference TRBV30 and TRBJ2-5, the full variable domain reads SQTIHQWPATLVQPVGSPLSLECTVEGTSNPNLYWYRQAAGRGLQLLFYSVGIGQISSEVPQNLSASRPQDRQFILSSKKLLLSDSGFYLCAWRRPSGQETQYFGPGTRLLVL.

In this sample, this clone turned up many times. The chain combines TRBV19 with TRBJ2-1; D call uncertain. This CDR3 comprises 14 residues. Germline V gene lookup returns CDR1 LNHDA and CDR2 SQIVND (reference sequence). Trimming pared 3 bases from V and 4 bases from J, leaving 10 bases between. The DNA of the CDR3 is TGTGCCAGTAGTATTTGGAACAGATACAATGAGCAGTTCTTC. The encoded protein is CASSIWNRYNEQFF.

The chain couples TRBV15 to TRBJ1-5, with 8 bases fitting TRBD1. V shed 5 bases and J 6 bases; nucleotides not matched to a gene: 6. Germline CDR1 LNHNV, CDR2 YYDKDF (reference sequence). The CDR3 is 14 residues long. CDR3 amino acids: CATSLTGGGQPQHF. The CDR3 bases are TGTGCCACCAGCCTAACAGGGGGAGGTCAGCCCCAGCATTTT.

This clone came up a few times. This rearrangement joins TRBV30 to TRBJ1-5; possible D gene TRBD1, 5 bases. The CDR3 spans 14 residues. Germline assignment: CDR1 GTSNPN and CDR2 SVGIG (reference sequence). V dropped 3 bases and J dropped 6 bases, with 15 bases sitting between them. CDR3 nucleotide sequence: TGTGCCTGGAGCAGGGACTCTCGGGGTCAGCCCCAGCATTTT. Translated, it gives CAWSRDSRGQPQHF. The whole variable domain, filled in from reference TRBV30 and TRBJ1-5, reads SQTIHQWPATLVQPVGSPLSLECTVEGTSNPNLYWYRQAAGRGLQLLFYSVGIGQISSEVPQNLSASRPQDRQFILSSKKLLLSDSGFYLCAWSRDSRGQPQHFGDGTRLSIL.